These T cell receptor beta chains were read from a single sample in a study of OX40 agonist ivuxolimab in advanced cancers. Clones were read by immunoSEQ multiplex PCR, and TCRdb kept only the in-frame ones, dropping some. This sample has roughly 46,000 clones, with roughly nine tenths found just once. This specimen consisted of CD4+ or CD8+ T cells sorted from blood, obtained in a trial of the OX40 agonist ivuxolimab. Source of these receptors: an adult with an advanced solid tumor such as melanoma, head and neck, liver or kidney cancer. The CDR3 runs from the conserved cysteine through the conserved F or W. The D gene is left open where the match is weak. For some rows the clone size is stated as once, few or many, or as a class when expanded; others skip it.

d_gene	v_gene	abundance	j_gene	CDR3aa	CDR3nt
.	TRBV7-9	.	TRBJ2-5	CASSLVQGAETQYF	TGTGCCAGCAGCTTAGTTCAGGGTGCGGAGACCCAGTACTTC
.	TRBV10-3	.	TRBJ2-1	CASKGSGEGYNEQFF	TGTGCCAGCAAGGGGTCGGGGGAAGGCTACAATGAGCAGTTCTTC
TRBD1	TRBV7-8	.	TRBJ1-2	CASSLDRTGGNYGYTF	TGTGCCAGCAGCTTAGACCGGACAGGGGGTAACTATGGCTACACCTTC
TRBD1	TRBV10-1	.	TRBJ1-6	CASSEHRQGANSPLHF	TGCGCCAGCAGTGAGCACAGACAGGGGGCTAATTCACCCCTCCACTTT
TRBD1	TRBV7-9	.	TRBJ2-1	CASSSRDRGQDEQFF	TGTGCCAGCAGCTCCAGGGACAGGGGGCAGGATGAGCAGTTCTTC
TRBD2	TRBV7-3	.	TRBJ2-1	CASMTSGADNEQFF	TGTGCCAGCATGACTAGCGGGGCAGACAATGAGCAGTTCTTC
.	TRBV27	.	TRBJ2-2	CASSFIGGGTGELFF	TGTGCCAGCAGTTTTATTGGTGGGGGCACCGGGGAGCTGTTTTTT
.	TRBV7-9	.	TRBJ2-7	CASSKPDGGSYEQYF	TGTGCCAGCAGCAAACCGGACGGAGGCTCCTACGAGCAGTACTTC
TRBD1	TRBV30	.	TRBJ2-7	CAWSVRGGVFDLGYEQYF	TGTGCCTGGAGCGTCAGAGGGGGCGTCTTCGACTTGGGCTACGAGCAGTACTTC
TRBD2	TRBV5-4	.	TRBJ2-7	CASSFSGRSYEQYF	TGTGCCAGCAGCTTTAGCGGGAGGTCCTACGAGCAGTACTTC
.	TRBV7-3	few	TRBJ2-2	CASSFGTQTGELFF	TGTGCCAGCAGCTTTGGGACACAGACCGGGGAGCTGTTTTTT
TRBD2	TRBV9	once	TRBJ2-2	CASSAPPSGRTGELFF	TGTGCCAGCAGCGCCCCTCCTAGCGGGAGAACCGGGGAGCTGTTTTTT
.	TRBV6-5	.	TRBJ2-1	CASSYARERTYNEQFF	TGTGCCAGCAGTTACGCACGGGAGCGGACCTACAATGAGCAGTTCTTC
.	TRBV7-6	.	TRBJ2-7	CASSTGGTAYEQYF	TGTGCCAGCAGCACGGGCGGGACAGCCTACGAGCAGTACTTC
.	TRBV6-6	.	TRBJ2-1	CASSSSIFDNEQFF	TGTGCCAGCAGTAGTAGCATATTCGACAATGAGCAGTTCTTC
TRBD2	TRBV7-2	.	TRBJ2-2	CASSLGLAGMNTGELFF	TGTGCCAGCAGCTTAGGACTAGCGGGGATGAACACCGGGGAGCTGTTTTTT
.	TRBV27	.	TRBJ2-1	CASSLQGRFIDEQFF	TGTGCCAGCAGTTTGCAAGGTCGATTTATCGATGAGCAGTTCTTC
.	TRBV6-6	.	TRBJ1-4	CASSSFSGGENEKLFF	TGTGCCAGCAGTAGTTTTTCCGGGGGGGAGAATGAAAAACTGTTTTTT
.	TRBV27	.	TRBJ2-7	CASSFGAGYEQYF	TGTGCCAGCAGTTTCGGGGCGGGGTACGAGCAGTACTTC
.	TRBV2	once	TRBJ1-2	CASTRGARGYTF	TGTGCCTCAACGAGGGGGGCGCGGGGCTACACCTTC
.	TRBV6-5	.	TRBJ2-3	CASSYSSTDTQYF	TGTGCCAGCAGTTACTCGAGTACAGATACGCAGTATTTT
TRBD2	TRBV6-4	.	TRBJ2-5	CASSEASGGQETQYF	TGTGCCAGCAGTGAGGCTAGCGGGGGGCAAGAGACCCAGTACTTC
TRBD1	TRBV2	.	TRBJ1-1	CASSEVPGQGNNTEAFF	TGTGCCAGCAGTGAAGTTCCGGGACAGGGGAATAACACTGAAGCTTTCTTT
.	TRBV27	.	TRBJ1-1	CASSQLMNTEAFF	TGTGCCAGCAGTCAATTAATGAACACTGAAGCTTTCTTT
.	TRBV10-3	.	TRBJ2-3	CAISDWETPDTQYF	TGTGCCATCAGTGATTGGGAGACCCCAGATACGCAGTATTTT
.	TRBV19	.	TRBJ2-7	CASSIDLGSINEQYF	TGTGCCAGTAGTATAGATCTCGGGTCTATCAACGAGCAGTACTTC
TRBD2	TRBV4-1	.	TRBJ2-3	CAISTGGEADTQYF	TGCGCCATCAGTACTGGGGGGGAGGCAGATACGCAGTATTTT
TRBD2	TRBV4-1	.	TRBJ2-1	CASSPVLAGGTSEQFF	TGCGCCAGCAGCCCCGTACTAGCGGGGGGCACAAGTGAGCAGTTCTTC
TRBD2	TRBV28	.	TRBJ2-7	CASSFSGISYEQYF	TGTGCCAGCAGTTTTAGCGGGATCTCCTACGAGCAGTACTTC
.	TRBV7-9	.	TRBJ2-7	CASSPGGAISYEQYF	TGTGCCAGCAGCCCCGGGGGCGCAATCTCCTACGAGCAGTACTTC
.	TRBV6-4	.	TRBJ1-2	CASSAGRGPTYGYTF	TGTGCCAGCAGTGCGGGTCGAGGCCCCACCTATGGCTACACCTTC
TRBD2	TRBV4-3	.	TRBJ2-7	CASSRSSSGITYEQYF	TGCGCCAGCAGCCGATCGTCTAGCGGGATAACCTACGAGCAGTACTTC
.	TRBV4-1	.	TRBJ2-7	CASSQVPGADEQYF	TGCGCCAGCAGCCAAGTCCCGGGAGCAGACGAGCAGTACTTC
.	TRBV10-1	.	TRBJ2-5	CASSDGETQYF	TGCGCCAGCAGTGATGGGGAGACCCAGTACTTC
.	TRBV15	once	TRBJ2-3	CATSPTPFPGDTQYF	TGTGCCACCAGCCCCACCCCATTCCCAGGAGATACGCAGTATTTT
TRBD2	TRBV9	.	TRBJ2-1	CASSLAGGEYNEQFF	TGTGCCAGCAGTCTAGCGGGAGGCGAATACAATGAGCAGTTCTTC